The rows below give T cell receptor beta chains drawn from one sample of a study of blood T cell repertoires in COVID-19. Sequencing was performed with immunoSEQ multiplex PCR; in TCRdb, only in-frame clones are kept and a portion is missing. The sample has approximately 170,000 clones; under 95% are singletons. Source material: peripheral blood. These receptors all stem from a man aged 55 to 70 with active or convalescent COVID-19. CDR3s include the opening cysteine and the closing phenylalanine or tryptophan. D genes are given only for firm matches. Size is stated for part of the rows, as once, few or many counts, or as a class when the clone is expanded.

CDR3nt: TGTGCCAGTAGCCTGGAAGTTGGGACAGGGGGCGTTCAGCCCCAGCATTTT
CDR3aa: CASSLEVGTGGVQPQHF
d_gene: TRBD1
v_gene: TRBV19
abundance: .
j_gene: TRBJ1-5

CDR3nt: TGTGCCAGCAGCCCTAAGCCAGGGGATGAGCAGTTCTTC
CDR3aa: CASSPKPGDEQFF
d_gene: .
v_gene: TRBV14
abundance: .
j_gene: TRBJ2-1

CDR3nt: TGTGCCAGCAGCCTACTAGCGGGGGGCACAGATACGCAGTATTTT
CDR3aa: CASSLLAGGTDTQYF
d_gene: TRBD2
v_gene: TRBV5-4
abundance: .
j_gene: TRBJ2-3

CDR3nt: TGCGCCAGCAGCGGACAGGGGGCAGGGGAAAAACTGTTTTTT
CDR3aa: CASSGQGAGEKLFF
d_gene: TRBD1
v_gene: TRBV5-1
abundance: .
j_gene: TRBJ1-4

CDR3nt: TGTGCCAGCTCACCGGGACAGGGGGACAATGAGCAGTTCTTC
CDR3aa: CASSPGQGDNEQFF
d_gene: TRBD1
v_gene: TRBV18
abundance: .
j_gene: TRBJ2-1

CDR3nt: TGTGCCTCACAGGAGAACACTGAAGCTTTCTTT
CDR3aa: CASQENTEAFF
d_gene: .
v_gene: TRBV10-3
abundance: .
j_gene: TRBJ1-1

CDR3nt: TGTGCCTGGAGTGGCGGGGGTAGCAATCAGCCCCAGCATTTT
CDR3aa: CAWSGGGSNQPQHF
d_gene: .
v_gene: TRBV30
abundance: .
j_gene: TRBJ1-5

CDR3nt: TGTGCCAGCAGCGTAGTTCCTAGCGGGAGGCTCTCCTACAATGAGCAGTTCTTC
CDR3aa: CASSVVPSGRLSYNEQFF
d_gene: TRBD2
v_gene: TRBV9
abundance: .
j_gene: TRBJ2-1

CDR3nt: TGTGCCAGCAGCGCCGGGACTAGCGGGAGTTATTTCTCCTACAATGAGCAGTTCTTC
CDR3aa: CASSAGTSGSYFSYNEQFF
d_gene: TRBD2
v_gene: TRBV5-4
abundance: .
j_gene: TRBJ2-1

CDR3nt: TGTGCCAGCAGGTGGGCGGGAGTGCGAAATGAGCAGTTCTTC
CDR3aa: CASRWAGVRNEQFF
d_gene: TRBD2
v_gene: TRBV6-5
abundance: once
j_gene: TRBJ2-1